This entry lists 32 T cell receptor beta chains sequenced from one sample in a study of T cell repertoires in cytomegalovirus infection. TCRdb re-called the reads with MiXCR, one entry per CDR3 protein. Of roughly 630,000 distinct CDR3 sequences in the sample, roughly 24% were seen once. Sequenced input: CD8+ T cells from PBMCs. These receptors came from a human donor in good health (CMV status not recorded). Some clones in this sample may be carry-over from other donors' samples.

In this sample, this clonotype turned up many times. The J gene is TRBJ1-1, the V gene TRBV6-6; TRBD1 aligns across 8 bases. In germline, CDR1 is MNHNY, CDR2 SVGAGI (reference sequence). The junction had 3 bases not matched to a gene; V was cut back by 4 bases and J by 2 bases. The CDR3 has 14 residues. CDR3 sequence reads: CASSWDRLNTEAFF. The DNA for the CDR3 is TGTGCCAGCAGTTGGGACAGGCTAAACACTGAAGCTTTCTTT.

The chain is built from TRBV7-6 and TRBJ2-5; D is undetermined. This CDR3 has 14 amino acids. V lost 5 bases, J lost 9 bases, and 19 bases lay in between. The germline V gene has CDR1 SGHVS and CDR2 FNYEAQ. For the CDR3, the DNA is TGTGCCAGCAGCGCCCCGACCAAAGGTGGGGCCCAGTACTTC. Amino acids: CASSAPTKGGAQYF.

Comment on this clonotype: Germline is not matched at one junction end, which may reflect a read error. The V and J genes are TRBV28 and TRBJ2-5, with 8 bases fitting TRBD2. Germline CDR1 and CDR2: MDHEN and SYDVKM. This CDR3 spans 11 amino acids. CDR3 nucleotides: TGTGCCAGCAGTTTGGGGACTAGTATGCACTTC. This sequence encodes CASSLGTSMHF.

The chain combines TRBV19 with TRBJ1-1; no clear D. The CDR3 extends over 15 amino acids. The V end lost 5 bases, the J end lost 3 bases, and 16 bases lay between the germline ends. The germline V gene encodes CDR1 LNHDA and CDR2 SQIVND (reference sequence). As DNA, the CDR3 is TGTGCCAGTAGTGGGCGGGCCGCTAGGGACACTGAAGCTTTCTTT. Its translation: CASSGRAARDTEAFF.

This clonotype was detected ten times or more. The CDR3 coding sequence is TGTGCCAGCACCCCACTGGGATATAGCAATCAGCCCCAGCATTTT. Encoded protein: CASTPLGYSNQPQHF. V usage is TRBV6-1 and J usage is TRBJ1-5; D not resolved. V was clipped by 7 bases and J by 0 bases, with 13 bases between them. CDR1 and CDR2 from the germline V gene are MNHNS and SASEGT. This CDR3 has 15 amino acids.

This rearrangement joins TRBV29-1 to TRBJ1-2; D is unresolved. The V and J ends lost 5 bases and 4 bases respectively, with 11 bases between them. The germline gives CDR1 SQVTM, CDR2 ANQGSEA. The CDR3 totals 12 residues. CDR3 DNA sequence: TGCAGCGTTAATAGGGCGATCTATGGCTACACCTTC. This sequence encodes CSVNRAIYGYTF.

J is TRBJ1-2 and V is TRBV5-7; D unresolved. TRBV5-7 is placed among ORFs of uncertain function. Trimming shortened V by 0 bases and J by 0 bases, and 18 bases separated the two germline ends. This CDR3 contains 18 residues. CDR3 coding DNA: TGTGCCAGCAGCTTGGTGACATCTCCCTGGGGATCTAACTATGGCTACACCTTC. It codes for CASSLVTSPWGSNYGYTF.

The chain links TRBV7-6 to TRBJ2-1; 11 positions agree with TRBD2. CDR1 and CDR2 from the germline V gene are SGHVS and FNYEAQ. V lost 0 bases, J lost 6 bases, and 25 bases stayed unmatched. The CDR3 spans 23 residues. The CDR3 nucleotides read TGTGCCAGCAGCTTAGCGCCGGGCCCAGGCCTAGCGGGGGGTCCCCCCCGCTCCAATGAGCAGTTCTTC. This encodes CASSLAPGPGLAGGPPRSNEQFF. Together with reference TRBV7-6 and TRBJ2-1, the CDR3 gives the full variable domain: GAGVSQSPRYKVTKRGQDVALRCDPISGHVSLYWYRQALGQGPEFLTYFNYEAQQDKSGLPNDRFSAERPEGSISTLTIQRTEQRDSAMYRCASSLAPGPGLAGGPPRSNEQFFGPGTRLTVL.

The J gene is TRBJ2-5, the V gene TRBV2; D is perhaps TRBD2 (6 bases). Germline CDR1 reads SNHLY; CDR2 reads FYNNEI. There are 12 residues in the CDR3. V was trimmed by 7 bases and J by 13 bases, leaving 19 bases between them. CDR3 bases: TGTGCCAGCACCGAGGAGGGGTTAAAAACGTACTTC. The encoded protein is CASTEEGLKTYF.

This clonotype has at least ten counts. J is TRBJ1-5 and V is TRBV7-6; possibly TRBD1 for D (5 bases). Looked up from germline, CDR1 is SGHVS and CDR2 is FNYEAQ. The CDR3 has 15 amino acids. The V end lost 5 bases, the J end lost 6 bases, and 17 bases lay between the germline ends. The CDR3 sequence is CASSEWGGMSQPQHF. In nucleotides, the CDR3 is TGTGCCAGCAGCGAGTGGGGGGGAATGAGTCAGCCCCAGCATTTT.

This clonotype was detected many times. J is TRBJ2-7 and V is TRBV7-8, with 7 bases matching TRBD1. Looked up from germline, CDR1 is SGHVS and CDR2 is FQNEAQ. The trim removed 7 bases at V and 6 bases at J, leaving 6 bases unmatched. The CDR3 is 12 residues long. This CDR3 reads CASTGGVGEQYF. CDR3 DNA sequence: TGTGCCAGCACAGGGGGAGTGGGCGAGCAGTACTTC.

The count of this clonotype is one. This chain joins TRBV6-1 and TRBJ2-2; D not resolved. The V gene lost 1 base and the J gene lost 2 bases, with 8 bases spanning the gap. This CDR3 has 15 amino acids. The germline gives CDR1 MNHNS, CDR2 SASEGT. CDR3 sequence: CASSEVAENTGELFF. The CDR3 DNA follows: TGTGCCAGCAGTGAAGTGGCAGAAAACACCGGGGAGCTGTTTTTT.

The chain combines TRBV14 with TRBJ2-5; D uncertain. In germline, CDR1 is SGHDN, CDR2 FVKESK. CDR3 length equals 14 residues. V dropped 5 bases and J dropped 4 bases, with 14 bases sitting between them. The CDR3 DNA sequence: TGTGCCAGCAGCTTCGGACGGGTGGGAGAGACCCAGTACTTC. Encoded protein: CASSFGRVGETQYF. Complete variable domain (other parts from reference TRBV14 and TRBJ2-5): EAGVTQFPSHSVIEKGQTVTLRCDPISGHDNLYWYRRVMGKEIKFLLHFVKESKQDESGMPNNRFLAERTGGTYSTLKVQPAELEDSGVYFCASSFGRVGETQYFGPGTRLLVL.

With regard to this clonotype: Germline is not matched at one junction end, which may reflect a read error. The chain carries TRBV13 and TRBJ2-1; 14 nucleotides align to TRBD2. Germline V lookup: CDR1 PRHDT, CDR2 FYEKMQ (reference sequence). The CDR3 spans 14 residues. Here the CDR3 DNA reads TGTGCCAGCAGCTTCGGACTAGCGGGGGGTGAGCAGCTCTTC. It specifies CASSFGLAGGEQLF.

The chain recombines TRBV6-6 with TRBJ2-1; D tentatively reads TRBD1 or TRBD2 (5 bases each). CDR3 size: 17 residues. Germline V CDR1 and CDR2: MNHNY, SVGAGI (reference sequence). V was clipped by 0 bases and J by 8 bases, with 20 bases between them. The CDR3: CASSYSKGTQRLDEQFF. Here the CDR3 DNA reads TGTGCCAGCAGTTACTCGAAAGGGACGCAGCGACTCGATGAGCAGTTCTTC.

This clonotype was counted a few times. The genes are TRBV6-2 or TRBV6-3 and TRBJ2-1; 7 bases line up with TRBD2. Per germline, CDR1 MNHEY and CDR2 SVGEGT. This CDR3 contains 15 residues. V lost 2 bases and J lost 8; bases outside the gene matches: 9. The CDR3 DNA reads as TGTGCCAGCAGTTACGGAAAGCGGGGATACGATGAGCAGTTCTTC. As protein: CASSYGKRGYDEQFF.

This clonotype was recorded at least ten times. The V and J genes are TRBV4-1 and TRBJ1-2, with D unresolved. This CDR3 has 14 amino acids. V lost 1 base and J lost 4, with 10 bases in between. Per the germline V gene, CDR1 is MGHRA and CDR2 is YSYEKL. CDR3 loop: CASSQVEGIYGYTF. CDR3 in DNA: TGCGCCAGCAGCCAAGTGGAGGGAATCTATGGCTACACCTTC.

J is TRBJ2-1 and V is TRBV6-5; TRBD1 might be the D (6 bases). Trimming removed 8 bases at V and 0 bases at J, with 14 bases between. Germline assignment: CDR1 MNHEY and CDR2 SVGAGI. The CDR3 is made up of 15 amino acids. For the CDR3, the DNA is TGTGCCAGCGCCTTTTCGGACAGCTCCTACAATGAGCAGTTCTTC. Translation: CASAFSDSSYNEQFF.

This clonotype was counted at least ten times. The chain links TRBV20-1 to TRBJ1-1; perhaps TRBD1 as D (6 bases). CDR1 and CDR2 from the germline V gene are DFQATT and SNEGSKA (reference sequence). V dropped 3 bases and J dropped 0 bases, with 11 bases sitting between them. The CDR3 consists of 14 residues. The CDR3 sequence: CSASLAGVNTEAFF. CDR3 coding DNA: TGCAGTGCTAGTCTGGCAGGGGTGAACACTGAAGCTTTCTTT.

This clonotype was detected many times. The chain has TRBV2 and TRBJ2-1; D remains ambiguous. The germline CDR1 and CDR2 sequences are SNHLY and FYNNEI. Deletions cut 7 bases from V and 0 bases from J, with 16 bases between. This CDR3 contains 16 residues. The CDR3 DNA is TGTGCCAGCACTCCCCGAGGAAGGGACTCCTACAATGAGCAGTTCTTC. This sequence encodes CASTPRGRDSYNEQFF.

This clonotype turned up a few times. V gene TRBV7-6 combines with J gene TRBJ2-2, with 7 bases fitting TRBD2. V was clipped by 6 bases and J by 4 bases; unmatched bases: 8. CDR1 and CDR2 (germline): SGHVS, FNYEAQ. CDR3 length equals 15 residues. CDR3 loop: CASRLSGEGTGELFF. As DNA, the CDR3 is TGTGCCAGCAGATTGAGCGGGGAGGGCACCGGGGAGCTGTTTTTT.

CDR3 amino acids: CSVVDRRGPYEQYF. The CDR3, as DNA: TGCAGCGTGGTAGACAGGAGGGGACCCTACGAGCAGTACTTC. This chain connects TRBV29-1 to TRBJ2-7; D possibly matches TRBD1 or TRBD2 (6 bases each). The ends were cut back, 6 bases at V and 2 bases at J, with 17 bases in the middle. CDR1 and CDR2 from the germline V gene are SQVTM and ANQGSEA. The CDR3 is 14 amino acids.

This clonotype was counted at least ten times. The chain is built from TRBV6-1 and TRBJ2-1; no firm D call. Germline CDR1 and CDR2: MNHNS and SASEGT. This CDR3 has 15 amino acids. Between the trimmed V and J ends, which lost 5 bases and 0 bases, there was a span of 11 bases. The CDR3 DNA reads as TGTGCCAGCAGTAAGACACCTCTCTCCTACAATGAGCAGTTCTTC. This codes for CASSKTPLSYNEQFF.

The CDR3 coding sequence is TGTGCCAGCAGTTTGGGACAGGGAGTTAATGAAAAACTGTTTTTT. Its translation is CASSLGQGVNEKLFF. The chain carries TRBV6-2 or TRBV6-3 and TRBJ1-4; 9 positions match TRBD1. The CDR3 is 15 residues long. Germline values: CDR1 MNHEY, CDR2 SVGEGT. Losses at the gene ends were 4 bases for V and 4 bases for J; bases not matched to a gene: 4.

In the case of this clonotype: An end of the junction does not agree with germline; a read error may underlie this. This chain connects TRBV7-9 to TRBJ2-5, with D unclear. The CDR3 contains 10 residues. CDR1 and CDR2 from the germline V gene are SEHNR and FQNEAQ (reference sequence). The CDR3 DNA reads TGTGCCAGCAGTAAGGAGACCCAGGACTTC. Encoded protein: CASSKETQDF.

This clonotype was observed a few times. The chain links TRBV23-1 to TRBJ2-5; 11 nucleotides match TRBD2. TRBV23-1 is an ORF, with its function uncertain. This CDR3 region has 15 residues. Losses at the gene ends were 2 bases for V and 3 bases for J; bases not matched to a gene: 2. The CDR3 sequence: CASSQETSGEETQYF. CDR3 sequence (DNA): TGCGCCAGCAGTCAAGAGACTAGCGGGGAAGAGACCCAGTACTTC.

The chain joins TRBV7-3 to TRBJ2-5, with 9 bases matching TRBD2. From germline, CDR1 is SGHTA and CDR2 FQGTGA. The CDR3 runs to 16 residues. V shed 3 bases and J 5 bases; nucleotides not matched to a gene: 10. CDR3 region: CASSLMGGGAEETQYF. CDR3 coding DNA: TGTGCCAGCAGCTTGATGGGCGGGGGGGCCGAGGAGACCCAGTACTTC.

This clonotype occurred many times. The J gene is TRBJ2-1, the V gene TRBV7-2, with 12 bases fitting TRBD2. Germline-derived CDR1 and CDR2 are SGHTA and FQGNSA. The V and J ends lost 5 bases and 7 bases, in that order; junction bases with no gene match: 9. The CDR3 extends over 16 amino acids. The CDR3 protein is CASSQPLAGGPNEQFF. The CDR3, as DNA: TGTGCCAGCAGCCAACCCCTAGCGGGGGGGCCGAATGAGCAGTTCTTC. The complete variable domain, with remaining parts taken from reference TRBV7-2 and TRBJ2-1, reads GAGVSQSPSNKVTEKGKDVELRCDPISGHTALYWYRQSLGQGLEFLIYFQGNSAPDKSGLPSDRFSAERTGGSVSTLTIQRTQQEDSAVYLCASSQPLAGGPNEQFFGPGTRLTVL.

This chain connects TRBV6-5 to TRBJ1-2; TRBD1 agrees at 12 bases. The CDR3 spans 16 residues. Germline V gene data show CDR1 as MNHEY and CDR2 as SVGAGI. Germline trimming cut 3 bases from V and 4 bases from J; bases unmatched to any gene: 6. The CDR3 spells CASSYIGTGGSYGYTF. In nucleotides, the CDR3 is TGTGCCAGCAGTTATATTGGGACAGGGGGCAGCTATGGCTACACCTTC.

This clonotype showed up just a few times. The J gene is TRBJ2-1, the V gene TRBV7-9; TRBD2 is a possible D gene (6 bases). This CDR3 region has 15 residues. V dropped 5 bases and J dropped 4 bases, with 15 bases sitting between them. From germline, CDR1 is SEHNR and CDR2 FQNEAQ (reference sequence). CDR3: CASSRGLTTYNEQFF. CDR3 DNA sequence: TGTGCCAGCAGCCGCGGACTAACAACTTACAATGAGCAGTTCTTC.

This clonotype was counted between two and nine times. The DNA of the CDR3 is TGCAGTGCTAGGGGGGGAGGGACGAAGGAAAAACTGTTTTTT. It specifies CSARGGGTKEKLFF. The V and J genes are TRBV20-1 and TRBJ1-4; a possible D gene is TRBD1 (5 bases). Germline values: CDR1 DFQATT, CDR2 SNEGSKA (reference sequence). CDR3 length equals 14 residues. The ends were cut back, 3 bases at V and 8 bases at J, with 16 bases in the middle.

This sequence joins TRBV7-9 and TRBJ2-1, with D perhaps matching TRBD1 (6 bases). CDR3 length equals 17 residues. Trimming took 5 bases from V and 7 from J, leaving 24 bases between them. Germline assignment: CDR1 SEHNR and CDR2 FQNEAQ (reference sequence). In DNA form, the CDR3 reads TGTGCCAGCAGCCTCACAAGGGGCGAGGGGGTTGAAAATGAGCAGTTCTTC. This translates into CASSLTRGEGVENEQFF.